The sequence of this TCR beta chain was determined in a study of blood T cell repertoires in COVID-19. Study as a whole: The United States, Italy and Spain supplied acute and convalescent COVID-19 samples. From T cells, B-cell-depleted T cells, or PBMCs came the material, which was cDNA or gDNA.

Sequencing was performed with immunoSEQ multiplex PCR; in TCRdb, only in-frame clones are kept and a portion is missing. Of approximately 150,000 clones listed, 84% are singletons. This clone occurred a few times. The specimen sequenced was peripheral blood. This clonotype originated in a man between 65 and 85 years old with acute or convalescent COVID-19.

As DNA, the CDR3 is TGCGCCAGCAGCTTGCGGGGGACTAGCGGGACCAATGAGCAGTTCTTC. Protein product: CASSLRGTSGTNEQFF. This sequence joins TRBV5-1 and TRBJ2-1; TRBD2 matches at 13 bases. V lost 1 base and J lost 6; bases outside the gene matches: 4. The CDR3 runs 16 residues. The germline gives CDR1 SGHRS, CDR2 YFSETQ.